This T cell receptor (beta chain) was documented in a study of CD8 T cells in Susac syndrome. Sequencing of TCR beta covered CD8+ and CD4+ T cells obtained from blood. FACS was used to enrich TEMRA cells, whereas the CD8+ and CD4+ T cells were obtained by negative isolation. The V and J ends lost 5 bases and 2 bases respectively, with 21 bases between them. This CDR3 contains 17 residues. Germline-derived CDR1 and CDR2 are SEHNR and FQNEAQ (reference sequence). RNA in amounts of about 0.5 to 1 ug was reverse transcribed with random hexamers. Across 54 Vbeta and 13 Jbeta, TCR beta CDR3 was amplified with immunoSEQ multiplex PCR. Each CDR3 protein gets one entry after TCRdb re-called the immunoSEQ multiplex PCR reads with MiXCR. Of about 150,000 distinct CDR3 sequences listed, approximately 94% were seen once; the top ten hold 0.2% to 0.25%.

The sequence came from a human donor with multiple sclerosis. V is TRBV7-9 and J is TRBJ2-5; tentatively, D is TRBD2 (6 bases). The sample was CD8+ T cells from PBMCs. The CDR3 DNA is TGTGCCAGCAGCCCAACACGCGGGGACGGTGGGCAAGAGACCCAGTACTTC. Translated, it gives CASSPTRGDGGQETQYF.